The 30 T cell receptor beta chains reported below all come from one sample, sequenced in a study of cytomegalovirus exposure and HLA in healthy donors. This PCR relied on a set of 60 Vbeta primers and 13 Jbeta primers. Generated by immunoSEQ multiplex PCR, the TCRdb table keeps only in-frame clones and is missing some. Reported are 90,000 to 100,000 clones; the ten largest clones contain roughly 3.5%. The sample comprised PBMCs. The receptors derive from a young woman in good health and CMV-seronegative.

V gene TRBV4-1 combines with J gene TRBJ2-1; 7 nucleotides agree with TRBD1. The CDR3 has 16 residues. V lost 2 bases and J lost 3; bases outside the gene matches: 7. The germline gives CDR1 MGHRA, CDR2 YSYEKL. The CDR3 nucleotides read TGCGCCAGCAGCCAACCGGGACAGCGGTACTACAATGAGCAGTTCTTC. Translating it yields CASSQPGQRYYNEQFF.

The chain carries TRBV6-4 and TRBJ2-2; a possible D gene is TRBD2 (7 bases). Per germline, CDR1 MRHNA and CDR2 SNTAGT. CDR3 size: 18 residues. V lost 0 bases and J 2 bases, leaving 16 bases between the germline ends. CDR3 sequence reads: CASSDSIEGGANTGELFF. The CDR3 nucleotides read TGTGCCAGCAGTGACTCGATTGAAGGGGGGGCAAACACCGGGGAGCTGTTTTTT.

The genes are TRBV2 and TRBJ2-7; the D gene is possibly TRBD2 (6 bases). V was trimmed by 4 bases and J by 4 bases, leaving 11 bases between them. The V gene's germline CDR1 is SNHLY and CDR2 FYNNEI. The CDR3 extends over 13 amino acids. CDR3 amino acids: CASSVAGSYEQYF. DNA for the CDR3: TGTGCCAGCAGTGTGGCGGGATCTTACGAGCAGTACTTC.

The chain employs TRBV11-2 and TRBJ2-7, with 8 nucleotides matching TRBD1. CDR1 is SGHAT, CDR2 FQNNGV, per germline. J was trimmed by 3 bases and V by 5 bases; bases with no gene match: 6. The CDR3 runs 14 residues. CDR3: CASSAQTGVYEQYF. The DNA of the CDR3 is TGTGCCAGCAGCGCCCAGACAGGGGTCTACGAGCAGTACTTC.

The rearrangement links TRBV20-1 to TRBJ2-7, with a possible D match to TRBD2 (5 bases). V was trimmed by 7 bases and J by 1 base, leaving 8 bases between them. From germline, CDR1 is DFQATT and CDR2 SNEGSKA (reference sequence). This CDR3 is built from 11 residues. The CDR3 region has the DNA TGCAGTGTCGGGGTATCCTACGAGCAGTACTTC. Translating it yields CSVGVSYEQYF.

This sequence joins TRBV5-1 and TRBJ2-7; TRBD1 is a possible D gene (6 bases). V was trimmed by 4 bases and J by 3 bases, leaving 11 bases between them. The germline V gene has CDR1 SGHRS and CDR2 YFSETQ. The CDR3 consists of 13 residues. CDR3 nucleotide sequence: TGCGCCAGCAGCAGGGACACCCTCTACGAGCAGTACTTC. Its translation: CASSRDTLYEQYF.

This CDR3 is CASTFIRGSGDTNEQFF. The CDR3 DNA sequence: TGTGCCAGCACCTTTATCCGAGGGAGCGGGGATACGAATGAGCAGTTCTTC. The chain joins TRBV27 to TRBJ2-1, with 7 bases lining up with TRBD2. The ends lost 7 bases at V and 7 bases at J; junction bases unmatched: 19. Germline-derived CDR1 and CDR2 are MNHEY and SMNVEV (reference sequence). This CDR3 region has 17 residues.

The chain is built from TRBV15 and TRBJ2-1, with no clear D. This CDR3 spans 16 amino acids. Per germline, CDR1 LNHNV and CDR2 YYDKDF (reference sequence). V lost 7 bases to trimming and J lost 0 bases, with 16 bases between them. Written as DNA, the CDR3 is TGTGCCACCACCTCTTCCTCCTACGGCTCCTACAATGAGCAGTTCTTC. This sequence encodes CATTSSSYGSYNEQFF.

The gene calls are TRBV6-4 and TRBJ2-2; TRBD2 agrees at 9 bases. CDR1 MRHNA and CDR2 SNTAGT come from the germline V gene. The trim removed 4 bases at V and 4 bases at J, leaving 7 bases unmatched. The CDR3 has 16 amino acids. This CDR3 reads CASSATGTSSTGELFF. In DNA form, the CDR3 reads TGTGCCAGCAGTGCCACCGGGACTAGCAGCACCGGGGAGCTGTTTTTT.

J is TRBJ2-1 and V is TRBV2; a weak D match, TRBD2 (5 bases). The germline V gene encodes CDR1 SNHLY and CDR2 FYNNEI. CDR3 size: 14 residues. Trimming took 6 bases from V and 1 from J, leaving 10 bases between them. The CDR3 DNA is TGTGCCAGCAGCGGGGAGTCTTCCTACAATGAGCAGTTCTTC. The encoded protein is CASSGESSYNEQFF.

The V gene is TRBV10-3, the J gene TRBJ1-1; D unresolved. The CDR3 spans 15 residues. V dropped 3 bases and J dropped 5 bases, with 16 bases sitting between them. The germline V gene encodes CDR1 ENHRY and CDR2 SYGVKD. DNA for the CDR3: TGTGCCATCAGTGAAGGGATGGGCCGGAGGACTGAAGCTTTCTTT. Protein product: CAISEGMGRRTEAFF.

This sequence joins TRBV5-5 and TRBJ1-1; unclear D gene. This CDR3 is 13 amino acids long. With 2 bases removed from V and 5 bases from J, the gap between germline ends came to 10 bases. Germline V gene sequence: CDR1 SGHKS, CDR2 YYEKEE (reference sequence). As DNA, the CDR3 is TGTGCCAGCAGCTTCTCGTGGAGGACTGAAGCTTTCTTT. It is translated as CASSFSWRTEAFF.

This sequence joins TRBV7-9 and TRBJ2-3, with D possibly TRBD2 on 6 matching bases. V was trimmed by 8 bases and J by 4 bases, leaving 19 bases between them. This CDR3 spans 15 amino acids. In germline, CDR1 is SEHNR, CDR2 FQNEAQ (reference sequence). This CDR3 is CASGGGPNIADTQYF. CDR3 nucleotide sequence: TGTGCCAGCGGAGGAGGGCCGAATATAGCAGATACGCAGTATTTT.

The J gene is TRBJ1-5, the V gene TRBV18; D unclear. Trimming took off 4 bases at V and 5 bases at J, with 12 bases between the two ends. The CDR3 is 14 residues long. Germline V gives CDR1 KGHSH, CDR2 LQKENI. The CDR3: CASSRGDWDQPQHF. CDR3 nucleotide sequence: TGTGCCAGCTCACGAGGCGATTGGGATCAGCCCCAGCATTTT.

V gene TRBV6-1 combines with J gene TRBJ2-2, with D tentatively TRBD1 (5 bases). Germline V gene data show CDR1 as MNHNS and CDR2 as SASEGT. The CDR3 has 14 residues. Trimming removed 6 bases at V and 4 bases at J, with 12 bases between. The CDR3 region has the DNA TGTGCCAGCAGGGGGCTTGTGGGCACCGGGGAGCTGTTTTTT. Amino acids: CASRGLVGTGELFF.

This chain uses TRBV4-2 with TRBJ1-1; 8 bases map to TRBD1. The CDR3 loop spans 16 amino acids. V gave up 0 bases and J gave up 1 base; unmatched junction bases: 4. Germline V CDR1 and CDR2: LGHNA, YNFKEQ. The CDR3 DNA follows: TGTGCCAGCAGCCAAGAAGCGGGACAGGCGAACACTGAAGCTTTCTTT. Amino acids: CASSQEAGQANTEAFF.

The V gene is TRBV10-3, the J gene TRBJ1-6; 9 nucleotides match TRBD1. V was clipped by 2 bases and J by 7 bases; unmatched bases: 3. CDR3 length equals 15 residues. Germline V gene sequence: CDR1 ENHRY, CDR2 SYGVKD. The CDR3 bases are TGTGCCATCAGTGAGGGACAGGGGTTCAATTCACCCCTCCACTTT. Encoded protein: CAISEGQGFNSPLHF.

The rearrangement links TRBV19 to TRBJ2-1; a weak D match, TRBD1 (5 bases). Germline V CDR1 and CDR2: LNHDA, SQIVND (reference sequence). The CDR3 has 13 amino acids. Trimming took 4 bases from V and 3 from J, leaving 7 bases between them. The CDR3 loop is CASSKQDYNEQFF. CDR3 bases: TGTGCCAGTAGTAAACAGGACTACAATGAGCAGTTCTTC.

The chain carries TRBV5-6 and TRBJ2-5; 7 nucleotides match TRBD1. Judging by the DNA end, TRBJ2-7 fits better; the J call may be wrong. From germline, CDR1 is SGHDT and CDR2 YYEEEE. This CDR3 is 14 amino acids long. CDR3 sequence reads: CASSLGQGAYEQYF. In nucleotides, the CDR3 is TGTGCCAGCAGCTTGGGGCAGGGGGCCTACGAGCAGTACTTC.

The chain combines TRBV4-1 with TRBJ1-2; 11 nucleotides agree with TRBD1. The length of the CDR3 is 16 residues. The V segment lost 1 base and the J segment 4 bases; nucleotides outside the gene matches: 5. The germline CDR1 and CDR2 sequences are MGHRA and YSYEKL. As DNA, the CDR3 is TGCGCCAGCAGCCAAGTGGAGGGGACAGGGGGCTATGGCTACACCTTC. Residues: CASSQVEGTGGYGYTF.

J is TRBJ2-3 and V is TRBV6-4, with D possibly being TRBD1 (5 bases). This CDR3 region has 15 residues. The germline gives CDR1 MRHNA, CDR2 SNTAGT. V lost 3 bases, J lost 4 bases, and 14 bases lay in between. CDR3 loop: CASSEGLGAADTQYF. The DNA of the CDR3 is TGTGCCAGCAGTGAAGGTCTTGGGGCGGCAGATACGCAGTATTTT.

The chain combines TRBV4-1 with TRBJ1-4; no firm D call. V dropped 3 bases and J dropped 5 bases, with 10 bases sitting between them. Germline V gene data show CDR1 as MGHRA and CDR2 as YSYEKL. CDR3 size: 14 residues. The CDR3 spells CASSHLGGNEKLFF. In DNA, the CDR3 is TGCGCCAGCAGCCATCTGGGAGGGAATGAAAAACTGTTTTTT.

V is TRBV2 and J is TRBJ1-3, with 9 bases identical to TRBD1. V was clipped by 6 bases and J by 0 bases; unmatched bases: 0. The germline V gene encodes CDR1 SNHLY and CDR2 FYNNEI. This CDR3 region has 14 residues. CDR3: CASRTGGSGNTIYF. CDR3 nucleotide sequence: TGTGCCAGCAGGACAGGGGGCTCTGGAAACACCATATATTTT.

V is TRBV20-1 and J is TRBJ1-1; TRBD1 matches 7 bases. Germline values: CDR1 DFQATT, CDR2 SNEGSKA (reference sequence). With 5 bases clipped from V and 10 bases from J, the junction kept 7 bases outside the gene matches. The CDR3 has 11 residues. Here the CDR3 reads CSAGDRDGAFF. The CDR3 DNA reads as TGCAGTGCTGGGGACAGAGATGGAGCTTTCTTT.

The CDR3 loop reads CASTGTVSNQPQHF. The CDR3 nucleotides are TGTGCCAGCACCGGGACAGTTAGCAATCAGCCCCAGCATTTT. The rearrangement uses TRBV28 and TRBJ1-5; 7 positions match TRBD1. Germline CDR1 reads MDHEN; CDR2 reads SYDVKM. The length of the CDR3 is 14 residues. The J segment lost 0 bases and the V segment lost 7 bases, leaving 3 bases of the junction unmatched.

The V call is TRBV29-1, the J call TRBJ1-1, with TRBD1 matching 7 bases. Per germline, CDR1 SQVTM and CDR2 ANQGSEA. This CDR3 is 14 amino acids long. V lost 3 bases to trimming and J lost 5 bases; unmatched junction nucleotides: 9. The CDR3 is CSVDQQGWGTEAFF. The DNA of the CDR3 is TGCAGCGTTGATCAACAGGGGTGGGGGACTGAAGCTTTCTTT.

The chain combines TRBV5-4 with TRBJ2-3; 9 positions agree with TRBD1. This CDR3 region has 15 residues. V trimming: 7 bases; J trimming: 5 bases; junction bases outside the gene matches: 11. Germline V gene lookup returns CDR1 SGHNT and CDR2 YYREEE (reference sequence). The DNA for the CDR3 is TGTGCCAGCTCTCTGAACAGGGGGCGTCGAGATACGCAGTATTTT. Its protein is CASSLNRGRRDTQYF.

This chain's CDR3 is CASSSLRGGNIQYF. CDR3 DNA sequence: TGTGCCAGCAGTTCCCTCCGGGGTGGGAACATTCAGTACTTC. The chain couples TRBV27 to TRBJ2-4, with a tentative D call TRBD2 (5 bases). Deletions cut 4 bases from V and 7 bases from J, with 14 bases between. Germline V gene sequence: CDR1 MNHEY, CDR2 SMNVEV (reference sequence). This CDR3 contains 14 residues.

J is TRBJ1-3 and V is TRBV28; tentative D call: TRBD1 (5 bases). The V end was cut by 6 bases, the J end by 0 bases, with 9 bases between. This CDR3 spans 14 amino acids. Germline V gene data show CDR1 as MDHEN and CDR2 as SYDVKM. This chain's CDR3 is CASRTASSGNTIYF. The CDR3 DNA follows: TGTGCCAGCAGGACAGCGTCCTCTGGAAACACCATATATTTT. Together with reference TRBV28 and TRBJ1-3, the CDR3 gives the full variable domain: DVKVTQSSRYLVKRTGEKVFLECVQDMDHENMFWYRQDPGLGLRLIYFSYDVKMKEKGDIPEGYSVSREKKERFSLILESASTNQTSMYLCASRTASSGNTIYFGEGSWLTVV.

The rearrangement joins TRBV5-1 to TRBJ2-7; no definite D call. Germline V gene lookup returns CDR1 SGHRS and CDR2 YFSETQ. The CDR3 extends over 13 amino acids. Trimming took 0 bases from V and 5 from J, leaving 9 bases between them. This chain's CDR3 is CASSLVGRDEQYF. CDR3 nucleotides: TGCGCCAGCAGCTTGGTAGGTCGGGACGAGCAGTACTTC.